Each of the 18 T cell receptor beta chains below was sequenced from the same sample in a study of cytomegalovirus exposure and HLA in healthy donors. Primers included in the PCR were 60 Vbeta and 13 Jbeta primers. Sequencing was performed with immunoSEQ multiplex PCR; in TCRdb, only in-frame clones are kept and a portion is missing. This sample has some 180,000 clones; more than 70% occur once, and the top ten carry 1.3% to 1.5%. The sequenced sample consisted of PBMCs. The receptors derive from a girl aged 10-17 years in good health and CMV-seropositive.

The rearrangement joins TRBV15 to TRBJ1-1; D is unclear. The CDR3 covers 13 residues. Per germline, CDR1 LNHNV and CDR2 YYDKDF (reference sequence). With 2 bases removed from V and 3 bases from J, the gap between germline ends came to 7 bases. The CDR3, as DNA: TGTGCCACCAGCAGACGACAAGACACTGAAGCTTTCTTT. Protein sequence: CATSRRQDTEAFF.

The chain has TRBV4-1 and TRBJ2-4, with 8 bases identical to TRBD1. V trimming: 6 bases; J trimming: 0 bases; junction bases outside the gene matches: 7. The CDR3 is made up of 16 amino acids. Germline loops: CDR1 MGHRA, CDR2 YSYEKL. The CDR3 DNA is TGCGCCAGCAGTCAGGGGGCCATAATAGCCAAAAACATTCAGTACTTC. Amino acid sequence: CASSQGAIIAKNIQYF.

With regard to this clone: The sample contains more than one DNA sequence encoding this CDR3. The chain joins TRBV10-3 to TRBJ1-2; 7 bases are shared with TRBD1. Germline trimming cut 0 bases from V and 1 base from J; bases unmatched to any gene: 5. This CDR3 comprises 16 residues. The germline CDR1 and CDR2 sequences are ENHRY and SYGVKD. The DNA of the CDR3 is TGTGCCATCAGTGAGTCGGGACAGAAGCATAACTATGGCTACACCTTC. It codes for CAISESGQKHNYGYTF.

The V and J genes are TRBV10-3 and TRBJ1-2; D is unclear. Germline V CDR1 and CDR2: ENHRY, SYGVKD. The CDR3 length is 14 residues. Between the trimmed V and J ends, which lost 1 base and 2 bases, there was a span of 8 bases. Written as DNA, the CDR3 is TGTGCCATCAGTGAGTGGGTCGGGAACTATGGCTACACCTTC. Protein: CAISEWVGNYGYTF.

Notes on this clone: The identical CDR3 is also encoded by other nucleotide sequences in the sample. The chain is built from TRBV5-1 and TRBJ2-5, with D perhaps matching TRBD1 (6 bases). This CDR3 has 13 amino acids. Trimming removed 0 bases at V and 4 bases at J, with 7 bases between. The germline CDR1 and CDR2 sequences are SGHRS and YFSETQ. CDR3 loop: CASSLDRAETQYF. CDR3 sequence (DNA): TGCGCCAGCAGCTTGGACAGGGCAGAGACCCAGTACTTC.

This clone was picked up one time. V and J are TRBV4-3 and TRBJ1-2, with 9 bases that match TRBD1. In germline, CDR1 is LGHNA, CDR2 YSLEER. This CDR3 contains 15 residues. Trimming removed 4 bases from V and 8 bases from J; junction bases left unmatched: 11. CDR3 in amino acids: CASSRETTGGDGYTF. The DNA for the CDR3 is TGCGCCAGCAGCCGCGAGACGACAGGGGGTGACGGCTACACCTTC.

This chain connects TRBV4-3 to TRBJ2-3, with TRBD2 identical over 9 bases. The CDR3 sequence is 17 residues long. The germline gives CDR1 LGHNA, CDR2 YSLEER. The junction had 9 bases not matched to a gene; V was cut back by 3 bases and J by 2 bases. For the CDR3, the DNA is TGCGCCAGCAGCCATCTCGCGGGACTAGCTATCACAGATACGCAGTATTTT. It translates to CASSHLAGLAITDTQYF.

The gene calls are TRBV5-1 and TRBJ1-2, with D unclear. V was clipped by 1 base and J by 2 bases, with 9 bases between them. There are 14 residues in the CDR3. CDR1 is SGHRS and CDR2 is YFSETQ in the germline V gene. As DNA, the CDR3 is TGCGCCAGCAGCTTGACGGTAACGAACTATGGCTACACCTTC. It yields the protein CASSLTVTNYGYTF.

V and J are TRBV12-2 and TRBJ1-5. TRBV12-2 is shown as a pseudogene. The CDR3 runs 11 residues. The CDR3, as DNA: TGTGCAAGTCGCTTAGCAGAGATGCGGCATTTT. Translated: CASRLAEMRHF.

The genes are TRBV7-3 and TRBJ2-7; 15 nucleotides match TRBD2. With 5 bases clipped from V and 12 bases from J, the junction kept 5 bases outside the gene matches. The CDR3 has 13 amino acids. CDR1 and CDR2 (germline): SGHTA, FQGTGA. In DNA, the CDR3 is TGTGCCAGCAGCCGGACTAGCGGGAGGGATCTGTACTTC. Its protein product is CASSRTSGRDLYF.

This sequence joins TRBV29-1 and TRBJ1-2, with TRBD1 as a possible D gene (5 bases). Between the trimmed V and J ends, which lost 5 bases and 8 bases, there was a span of 12 bases. Germline V gene data show CDR1 as SQVTM and CDR2 as ANQGSEA. The CDR3 is made up of 11 amino acids. The CDR3 loop is CSVWGERGYTF. CDR3 bases: TGCAGCGTTTGGGGCGAGCGAGGCTACACCTTC.

The rearrangement links TRBV30 to TRBJ2-7; 10 bases align to TRBD1. There are 15 residues in the CDR3. The ends lost 3 bases at V and 2 bases at J; junction bases unmatched: 7. Germline-derived CDR1 and CDR2 are GTSNPN and SVGIG (reference sequence). The CDR3: CAWRIGTGAAYEQYF. DNA of the CDR3: TGTGCCTGGAGAATAGGGACAGGGGCTGCCTACGAGCAGTACTTC.

The count of this clone is one. The rearrangement joins TRBV11-3 to TRBJ2-2, with TRBD2 identical over 9 bases. V dropped 5 bases and J dropped 5; count of bases not matched to a gene: 15. Germline V gene data show CDR1 as SGHNT and CDR2 as YENEEA. The CDR3 is 18 amino acids. The CDR3 region is CASSRRTASGVKTGELFF. In DNA form, the CDR3 reads TGTGCCAGCAGCCGTCGCACGGCTAGCGGGGTAAAGACCGGGGAGCTGTTTTTT.

This chain uses TRBV29-1 with TRBJ2-6; 9 bases are a match to TRBD1. With 6 bases clipped from V and 0 bases from J, the junction kept 15 bases outside the gene matches. The CDR3 runs to 19 residues. Germline V gene data show CDR1 as SQVTM and CDR2 as ANQGSEA. CDR3 nucleotide sequence: TGCAGCGTGGGGGACAGGGACTCGATGGGGTTCTCTGGGGCCAACGTCCTGACTTTC. This sequence encodes CSVGDRDSMGFSGANVLTF.

In its sample, this clone was seen once. This chain links TRBV27 with TRBJ2-5, with 7 nucleotides matching TRBD2. In germline, CDR1 is MNHEY, CDR2 SMNVEV (reference sequence). The CDR3 runs to 15 residues. V trimming: 8 bases; J trimming: 5 bases; junction bases outside the gene matches: 14. The CDR3 sequence: CASARGRAVWETQYF. DNA of the CDR3: TGTGCCAGCGCTCGGGGGAGGGCGGTATGGGAGACCCAGTACTTC.

A remark on this clone: Relative to the germline gene, one junction end is altered; a read error may explain this. The chain carries TRBV7-2 and TRBJ2-5, with D tentatively TRBD1 (6 bases). CDR1 and CDR2 from the germline V gene are SGHTA and FQGNSA. This CDR3 has 14 amino acids. CDR3 in amino acids: CASSLLGQQGTQYF. The CDR3 DNA sequence: TGTGCCAGCAGCTTATTAGGACAGCAAGGGACCCAGTACTTC.

The rearrangement links TRBV14 to TRBJ1-2, with unresolved D. The germline V gene encodes CDR1 SGHDN and CDR2 FVKESK. Trimming stripped 4 bases from V and 0 bases from J, with 6 bases between. CDR3 size: 13 residues. The CDR3 loop reads CASSPLSNYGYTF. DNA for the CDR3: TGTGCCAGCAGCCCCTTGTCTAACTATGGCTACACCTTC.

V is TRBV7-2 and J is TRBJ2-2; 7 bases are a match to TRBD2. Per the germline V gene, CDR1 is SGHTA and CDR2 is FQGNSA. Unmatched junction bases numbered 6, after V lost 5 bases and J lost 6 bases. This CDR3 has 14 amino acids. DNA of the CDR3: TGTGCCAGCAGCCCTACTAGCGATGCCGGGGAGCTGTTTTTT. Translated: CASSPTSDAGELFF.